A selection of T cell receptor beta chains follows, all from one sample in a study of blood T cell repertoires in COVID-19. The protocol was immunoSEQ multiplex PCR, while the TCRdb copy is restricted to in-frame clones and leaves out a portion. The table records 200,000 to 300,000 clones, 86% of them present only once. The specimen was peripheral blood. These receptors originate from a man older than 75 with acute or convalescent COVID-19. Each CDR3 is given with its conserved first and last residue. The D gene is left open where the match is weak. The size entry is marked missing in some rows and otherwise reads once, few, many or a size class.

>TRBJ1-1|TRBV29-1|NA|NA
CSVGPGHTNTEAFF
TGCAGCGTTGGTCCGGGACACACGAACACTGAAGCTTTCTTT
>TRBJ2-1|TRBV19|TRBD2|NA
CASLAGGLINEQFF
TGTGCCAGCCTTGCGGGGGGGCTGATCAATGAGCAGTTCTTC
>TRBJ2-5|TRBV4-1|TRBD1|NA
CASSQGTGEETQYF
TGCGCCAGCAGCCAAGGGACAGGGGAAGAGACCCAGTACTTC
>TRBJ2-1|TRBV30|NA|NA
CAWSVASPERNEQFF
TGTGCCTGGAGTGTAGCCTCCCCTGAGAGAAATGAGCAGTTCTTC
>TRBJ2-3|TRBV3-1/TRBV3-2|NA|once
CASSQEGGRVATQYF
TGTGCCAGCAGCCAAGAAGGAGGGCGGGTAGCTACGCAGTATTTT
>TRBJ2-1|TRBV5-6|NA|NA
CASSLWTATGQLYNEQFF
TGTGCCAGCAGCCTCTGGACGGCAACGGGACAACTTTACAATGAGCAGTTCTTC
>TRBJ2-7|TRBV12-3/TRBV12-4|TRBD1|NA
CASTRTGGYEQYF
TGTGCCAGCACCCGGACAGGGGGCTACGAGCAGTACTTC
>TRBJ2-2|TRBV10-3|NA|NA
CAISDPPGRGETGELFF
TGTGCCATCAGTGACCCCCCGGGGAGGGGGGAAACCGGGGAGCTGTTTTTT
>TRBJ2-5|TRBV15|NA|few
CATSRDPTGIETQYF
TGTGCCACCAGCAGAGATCCCACAGGAATAGAGACCCAGTACTTC
>TRBJ2-6|TRBV5-1|TRBD2|NA
CASSGGAGANVLTF
TGCGCCAGCAGCGGGGGGGCTGGGGCCAACGTCCTGACTTTC
>TRBJ1-2|TRBV28|NA|once
CASSLMSGATISYGYTF
TGTGCCAGCAGTTTAATGTCAGGGGCGACGATTAGCTATGGCTACACCTTC
>TRBJ2-4|TRBV19|NA|NA
CASSIEVLAGSGKNIQYF
TGTGCCAGTAGTATAGAAGTCCTGGCGGGAAGCGGCAAAAACATTCAGTACTTC
>TRBJ1-6|TRBV28|NA|NA
CASSWGGNSPLHF
TGTGCCAGCAGCTGGGGGGGGAATTCACCCCTCCACTTT
>TRBJ1-3|TRBV6-6|NA|NA
CASSGQPDSGNTIYF
TGTGCCAGCAGTGGACAGCCCGACTCTGGAAACACCATATATTTT
>TRBJ2-5|TRBV2|TRBD2|NA
CASKELAGPQETQYF
TGTGCCAGCAAAGAACTAGCGGGGCCCCAAGAGACCCAGTACTTC
>TRBJ2-1|TRBV10-2|NA|NA
CASSEYDGGHNEQFF
TGCGCCAGCAGTGAGTACGACGGAGGCCACAATGAGCAGTTCTTC